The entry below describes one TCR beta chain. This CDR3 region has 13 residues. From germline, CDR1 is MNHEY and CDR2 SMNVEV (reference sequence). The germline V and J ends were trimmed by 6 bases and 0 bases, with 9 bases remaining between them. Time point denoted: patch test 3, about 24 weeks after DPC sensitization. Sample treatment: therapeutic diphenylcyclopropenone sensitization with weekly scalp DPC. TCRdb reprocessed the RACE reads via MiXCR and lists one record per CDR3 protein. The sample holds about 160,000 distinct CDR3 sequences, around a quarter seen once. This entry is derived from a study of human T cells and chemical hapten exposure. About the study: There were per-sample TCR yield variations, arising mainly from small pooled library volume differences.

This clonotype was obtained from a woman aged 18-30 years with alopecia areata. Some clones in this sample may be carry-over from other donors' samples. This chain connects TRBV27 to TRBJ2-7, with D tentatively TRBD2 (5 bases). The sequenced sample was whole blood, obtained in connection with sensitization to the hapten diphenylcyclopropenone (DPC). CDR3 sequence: CASRRGSSYEQYF. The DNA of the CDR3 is TGTGCCAGCAGGAGAGGGAGCTCCTACGAGCAGTACTTC.